A selection of T cell receptor beta chains follows, all from one sample in a study of CD8 T cells in ankylosing spondylitis. TCRdb re-analysed the 5' RACE reads in MiXCR, keeping a single row per CDR3 protein. The sample contains more than 100,000 distinct CDR3 sequences, roughly 10% of which appear only once. The specimen sequenced was blood, either unsorted or a sorted T cell fraction (not recorded which). Receptors were obtained from a female donor with ankylosing spondylitis or in good health (not recorded which). Each CDR3 is given without its conserved first and last residue.

TRBJ1-1 | TRBV28 | ASSGVLGVNTKAF
TRBJ2-7 | TRBV29-1 | SVTGSSYEQY
TRBJ2-1 | TRBV5-6 | ASSPGLVQLNEQF
TRBJ2-1 | TRBV5-1 | ASSRETGSHNEQF
TRBJ2-2 | TRBV9 | ASSAPGLNTGELF
TRBJ2-2 | TRBV5-1 | ASSGTSGIQAGELF
TRBJ2-7 | TRBV5-1 | ASSPPGQIYEQY
TRBJ1-2 | TRBV19 | ASSMGQGVGYT
TRBJ2-7 | TRBV5-1 | ASSLERYEQY
TRBJ2-1 | TRBV29-1 | SVVTYNEQF
TRBJ1-2 | TRBV7-9 | ASIQDGGPNYGYT
TRBJ2-3 | TRBV12-3/TRBV12-4 | ASSSQTDTQY
TRBJ1-2 | TRBV7-7 | ASSLARAGYPRGYT
TRBJ1-2 | TRBV29-1 | SVVSRGTGRGDGYT
TRBJ2-1 | TRBV3-1 | TISQGTSGTSSYNEQF
TRBJ1-2 | TRBV5-1 | ASSYLEGGGYT
TRBJ1-2 | TRBV7-9 | ASEFYTGLNYGYT
TRBJ2-1 | TRBV12-3/TRBV12-4 | ASSTSEEGSEQF
TRBJ1-3 | TRBV12-3/TRBV12-4 | ASSPDRSSGNTIY
TRBJ2-7 | TRBV29-1 | SVGMAREQY
TRBJ2-1 | TRBV5-1 | ASSLEGDNNEQF
TRBJ2-5 | TRBV5-6 | ASSFRLQETQY
TRBJ2-7 | TRBV18 | ASSPYSSGTYEQY
TRBJ2-7 | TRBV12-3/TRBV12-4 | ASSIAGAGYEQY
TRBJ1-1 | TRBV6-5 | ASSYSREVVTEAF
TRBJ1-2 | TRBV7-8 | ASSSEGAIA
TRBJ2-4 | TRBV27 | ASSGGNDSRLQY
TRBJ1-1 | TRBV20-1 | SASLVDTEAF
TRBJ2-1 | TRBV29-1 | SGFGALPGVSYNEQF
TRBJ2-2 | TRBV6-4 | ASSDDSGPTGELF
TRBJ2-1 | TRBV19 | ASSIGYGREGLYNEQF
TRBJ2-5 | TRBV29-1 | SVVSSLQETQY
TRBJ2-1 | TRBV25-1 | ASSRDLSSYNEQF
TRBJ2-7 | TRBV20-1 | SAPPTGHFYEQY
TRBJ2-3 | TRBV29-1 | SAVPGGADTQY